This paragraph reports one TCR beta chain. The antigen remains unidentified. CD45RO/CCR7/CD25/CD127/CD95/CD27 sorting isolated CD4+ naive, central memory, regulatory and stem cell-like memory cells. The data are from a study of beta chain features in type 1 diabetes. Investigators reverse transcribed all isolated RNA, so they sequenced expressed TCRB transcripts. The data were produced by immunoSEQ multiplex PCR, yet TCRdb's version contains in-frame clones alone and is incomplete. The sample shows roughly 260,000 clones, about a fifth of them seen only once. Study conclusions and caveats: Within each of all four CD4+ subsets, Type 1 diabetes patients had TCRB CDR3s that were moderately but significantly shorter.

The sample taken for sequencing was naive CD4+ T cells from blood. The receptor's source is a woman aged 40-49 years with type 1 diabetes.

The CDR3 coding sequence is TGTGCCAGCAGTAAACCACCGGGACAGGTCTTTGGCTACACCTTC. It codes for CASSKPPGQVFGYTF. The chain has TRBV6-5 and TRBJ1-2; 8 bases are a match to TRBD1. Germline lookup yields CDR1 MNHEY and CDR2 SVGAGI. V lost 5 bases, J lost 7 bases, and 12 bases stayed unmatched. The CDR3 totals 15 residues.